Following are 10 T cell receptor beta chains from one sample sequenced in a study of cytotoxic CD8 clonotypes in ibrutinib-treated CLL. Some clones are missing from TCRdb's copy, which holds only in-frame ones; the method was immunoSEQ multiplex PCR. This sample has about 300,000 clones, with roughly 76% found just once. The sequenced sample was PBMCs, obtained at disease progression, from a patient treated with ibrutinib. The receptors were gathered from a human donor with chronic lymphocytic leukemia.

This clone was counted only a few times. V and J are TRBV5-1 and TRBJ2-7, with TRBD1 matching over 7 bases. The CDR3 runs 14 residues. Germline CDR1 SGHRS, CDR2 YFSETQ. V shed 1 base and J 6 bases; nucleotides not matched to a gene: 7. This chain's CDR3 is CASSLMGQIGEQYF. Written as DNA, the CDR3 is TGCGCCAGCAGCTTGATGGGACAGATTGGCGAGCAGTACTTC.

This clone has just a few counts. The rearrangement joins TRBV6-5 to TRBJ1-5; possibly TRBD1 for D (6 bases). CDR3 length: 15 residues. Germline lookup yields CDR1 MNHEY and CDR2 SVGAGI. The V and J ends lost 8 bases and 7 bases respectively, with 21 bases between them. The CDR3 loop is CASQLNAGGSQPQHF. The CDR3 region has the DNA TGTGCCAGCCAACTGAATGCGGGGGGCTCACAGCCCCAGCATTTT.

This clone showed up just a few times. The chain is built from TRBV2 and TRBJ1-4; D may be TRBD1 (6 bases). The germline V gene has CDR1 SNHLY and CDR2 FYNNEI. V was trimmed by 2 bases and J by 5 bases, leaving 9 bases between them. The CDR3 runs 14 residues. CDR3 residues: CASSETDRNEKLFF. The CDR3 region has the DNA TGTGCCAGCAGTGAAACTGACAGGAATGAAAAACTGTTTTTT.

The chain recombines TRBV25-1 with TRBJ1-4, with D maybe TRBD1 (6 bases). The CDR3 spans 15 residues. The germline V gene encodes CDR1 MGHDK and CDR2 SYGVNS. Trimming removed 8 bases at V and 4 bases at J, with 17 bases between. The CDR3 DNA sequence: TGTGCCAGCGGCGAAAGGTGGGGGCGTAATGAAAAACTGTTTTTT. Translating it yields CASGERWGRNEKLFF.

The V and J genes are TRBV19 and TRBJ1-3, with D maybe TRBD1 (5 bases). The V and J ends lost 5 bases and 0 bases respectively, with 14 bases between them. The CDR3 length is 16 residues. Germline V gene lookup returns CDR1 LNHDA and CDR2 SQIVND (reference sequence). Here the CDR3 reads CASSWGGSRSGNTIYF. The DNA of the CDR3 is TGTGCCAGTAGTTGGGGGGGTAGCCGCTCTGGAAACACCATATATTTT.

The rearrangement links TRBV5-1 to TRBJ1-4, with a weak D call TRBD1 (5 bases). Between the trimmed V and J ends, which lost 4 bases and 0 bases, there was a span of 10 bases. The CDR3 sequence is 15 residues long. Per germline, CDR1 SGHRS and CDR2 YFSETQ. This chain's CDR3 is CASSPDIPTNEKLFF. In DNA, the CDR3 is TGCGCCAGCAGCCCGGACATCCCAACTAATGAAAAACTGTTTTTT.

V is TRBV6-5 and J is TRBJ2-7, with 9 nucleotides matching TRBD1. This CDR3 is built from 13 residues. Germline lookup yields CDR1 MNHEY and CDR2 SVGAGI. V dropped 5 bases and J dropped 3; count of bases not matched to a gene: 2. The CDR3 sequence: CASSRQGVYEQYF. The CDR3 region has the DNA TGTGCCAGCAGTCGACAGGGGGTCTACGAGCAGTACTTC.

This chain's CDR3 is CASSLASGPQETQYF. The CDR3 region has the DNA TGTGCCAGCAGCTTGGCGTCAGGGCCCCAAGAGACCCAGTACTTC. The rearrangement uses TRBV5-5 and TRBJ2-5; a possible D gene is TRBD1 (5 bases). Germline assignment: CDR1 SGHKS and CDR2 YYEKEE (reference sequence). The V end was cut by 0 bases, the J end by 1 base, with 10 bases between. This CDR3 spans 15 amino acids.

The V and J genes are TRBV5-1 and TRBJ2-7; tentatively, D is TRBD1 (8 bases). The CDR3 covers 16 residues. V lost 4 bases and J lost 3, with 20 bases in between. Germline V gene sequence: CDR1 SGHRS, CDR2 YFSETQ. The CDR3 spells CASSPGQGSGGYEQYF. CDR3 in DNA: TGCGCCAGCAGCCCCGGACAGGGATCGGGGGGCTACGAGCAGTACTTC.

A remark on this clone: The junction differs from germline at one of its ends, possibly a read error. The chain joins TRBV6-5 to TRBJ2-1, with a possible D match to TRBD2 (5 bases). CDR1 MNHEY and CDR2 SVGAGI come from the germline V gene. This CDR3 is built from 15 residues. The CDR3 nucleotides read TGTGCCAGCAGTTACTCGTGGGGAGCTAACAATGAACAGTTCTTC. Translating it yields CASSYSWGANNEQFF.